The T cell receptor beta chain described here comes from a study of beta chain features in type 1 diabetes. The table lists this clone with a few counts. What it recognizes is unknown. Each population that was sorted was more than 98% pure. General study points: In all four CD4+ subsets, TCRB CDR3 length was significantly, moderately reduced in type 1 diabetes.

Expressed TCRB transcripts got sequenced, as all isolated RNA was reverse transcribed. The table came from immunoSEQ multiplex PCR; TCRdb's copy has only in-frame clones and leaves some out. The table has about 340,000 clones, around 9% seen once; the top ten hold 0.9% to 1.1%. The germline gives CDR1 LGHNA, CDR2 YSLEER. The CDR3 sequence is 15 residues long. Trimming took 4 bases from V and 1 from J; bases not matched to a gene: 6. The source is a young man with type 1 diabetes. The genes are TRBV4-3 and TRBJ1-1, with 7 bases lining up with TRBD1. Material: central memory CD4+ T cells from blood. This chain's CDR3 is CASSRFGTANTEAFF. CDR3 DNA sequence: TGCGCCAGCAGCCGCTTCGGGACAGCGAACACTGAAGCTTTCTTT.